One and the same sample provided the 8 T cell receptor beta chains below, sequenced in a study of blood T cell repertoires in COVID-19. Sequenced by immunoSEQ multiplex PCR; TCRdb stores in-frame clones only, minus some. The sample lists around 450,000 clones, 90% seen once, with 0.6% to 0.7% in the top ten. Sequencing used PBMCs or T cells enriched from blood (not recorded which). The receptors shown here come from a man younger than 35 who had recovered from COVID-19.

This clone came up once. The chain joins TRBV5-6 to TRBJ1-5; 7 bases align to TRBD1. Trimming cost V 4 bases and J 7 bases; bases outside gene matches: 8. CDR1 is SGHDT, CDR2 YYEEEE, per germline. This CDR3 is built from 14 residues. The CDR3 sequence: CASSQTGVGQPQHF. The CDR3 DNA reads as TGTGCCAGCAGCCAAACAGGGGTAGGACAGCCCCAGCATTTT.

The rearrangement links TRBV5-6 to TRBJ1-5, with no clear D. This CDR3 contains 12 residues. V lost 4 bases, J lost 6 bases, and 8 bases lay in between. Germline CDR1 and CDR2: SGHDT and YYEEEE. In DNA, the CDR3 is TGTGCCAGCAGCCTGGCGTCTCAGCCCCAGCATTTT. This translates into CASSLASQPQHF.

The chain uses TRBV10-1 and TRBJ1-1, with TRBD1 as a possible D gene (5 bases). V gave up 2 bases and J gave up 4 bases, with 11 bases separating them. This CDR3 has 14 residues. Germline V gene sequence: CDR1 WNHNN, CDR2 SYGVQD (reference sequence). CDR3 nucleotides: TGCGCCAGCAGTGAGGGGACTTTGGGCACTGAAGCTTTCTTT. Protein: CASSEGTLGTEAFF.

The count of this clone is one. This chain uses TRBV5-1 with TRBJ2-1; 7 bases agree with TRBD1. J gave up 0 bases and V 3 bases, and 3 bases lay outside the gene matches. Germline lookup yields CDR1 SGHRS and CDR2 YFSETQ. The CDR3 consists of 15 residues. The CDR3 DNA follows: TGCGCCAGCAGCTCGACAGGGAGCTCCTACAATGAGCAGTTCTTC. This gives the protein CASSSTGSSYNEQFF.

The V gene is TRBV19, the J gene TRBJ2-7, with D perhaps TRBD1 (5 bases). Germline lookup yields CDR1 LNHDA and CDR2 SQIVND (reference sequence). The germline V and J ends were trimmed by 3 bases and 6 bases, with 15 bases remaining between them. This CDR3 has 14 residues. This CDR3 is CASSIHSGATEQYF. CDR3 bases: TGTGCCAGTAGTATCCACAGTGGGGCCACCGAGCAGTACTTC.

This sequence joins TRBV4-1 and TRBJ1-5; the match to TRBD1 covers 8 bases. This CDR3 region has 12 residues. Germline V lookup: CDR1 MGHRA, CDR2 YSYEKL. Unmatched junction bases numbered 5, after V lost 9 bases and J lost 7 bases. The chain's CDR3 is CASGQGGQPQHF. CDR3 coding DNA: TGCGCCAGTGGACAGGGTGGGCAGCCCCAGCATTTT.

The V gene is TRBV9, the J gene TRBJ2-3; 11 bases are a match to TRBD2. CDR3 length: 15 amino acids. V shed 0 bases and J 3 bases; nucleotides not matched to a gene: 0. The germline V gene has CDR1 SGDLS and CDR2 YYNGEE. CDR3 protein: CASSVGLAGTDTQYF. As DNA, the CDR3 is TGTGCCAGCAGCGTAGGACTAGCGGGGACAGATACGCAGTATTTT.

The V gene is TRBV6-5, the J gene TRBJ1-2, with 7 positions matching TRBD1. The ends lost 4 bases at V and 2 bases at J; junction bases unmatched: 1. Per germline, CDR1 MNHEY and CDR2 SVGAGI. The CDR3 sequence is 13 residues long. This CDR3 is CASSSGQNYGYTF. CDR3 DNA sequence: TGTGCCAGCAGTTCGGGACAGAACTATGGCTACACCTTC.